The 17 T cell receptor beta chains below all came from one sample that was sequenced in a study of blood T cell repertoires in COVID-19. Repertoires were generated with immunoSEQ multiplex PCR, while TCRdb's copy carries only in-frame clones and drops some. The table has 360,000 or so clones, approximately 89% seen once. The sequenced sample was peripheral blood. The receptors were sampled from a woman aged 55-70 years with COVID-19, enrolled during active disease.

The count of this clone is one. V is TRBV3-1 (or the pseudogene TRBV3-2) and J is TRBJ2-3, with 11 bases that match TRBD2. J gave up 7 bases and V 6 bases, and 6 bases lay outside the gene matches. This CDR3 comprises 14 residues. The V gene's germline CDR1 is LGHDT and CDR2 YNNKEL (reference sequence). This CDR3 reads CASRTSGGLNTQYF. The DNA for the CDR3 is TGTGCCAGCAGAACTAGCGGGGGCCTCAATACGCAGTATTTT.

The V call is TRBV18, the J call TRBJ1-2; D may be TRBD1 (5 bases). Germline V gene data show CDR1 as KGHSH and CDR2 as LQKENI. The CDR3 is 13 residues long. V was cut by 4 bases and J by 0 bases, with 6 bases left in between. This CDR3 is CASSQDTNYGYTF. CDR3 coding DNA: TGTGCCAGCTCACAGGACACTAACTATGGCTACACCTTC.

The chain joins TRBV28 to TRBJ2-7; 9 bases agree with TRBD2. Germline trimming cut 8 bases from V and 4 bases from J; bases unmatched to any gene: 15. CDR1 is MDHEN and CDR2 is SYDVKM in the germline V gene. The CDR3 spans 16 residues. Here the CDR3 DNA reads TGTGCCAGCTGCGGCATTAGGAGCGGGGGGCGATACGAGCAGTACTTC. Encoded protein: CASCGIRSGGRYEQYF.

The chain couples TRBV7-9 to TRBJ1-5; 7 bases map to TRBD1. The germline CDR1 and CDR2 sequences are SEHNR and FQNEAQ (reference sequence). The CDR3 covers 14 residues. Germline trimming cut 5 bases from V and 6 bases from J; bases unmatched to any gene: 7. The CDR3 sequence: CASSQTGPTQPQHF. The CDR3 nucleotides are TGTGCCAGCAGCCAGACAGGGCCCACTCAGCCCCAGCATTTT. The whole variable domain, filled in from reference TRBV7-9 and TRBJ1-5, reads DTGVSQNPRHKITKRGQNVTFRCDPISEHNRLYWYRQTLGQGPEFLTYFQNEAQLEKSRLLSDRFSAERPKGSFSTLEIQRTEQGDSAMYLCASSQTGPTQPQHFGDGTRLSIL.

V usage is TRBV19 and J usage is TRBJ2-2; the match to TRBD1 covers 8 bases. The J segment lost 7 bases and the V segment lost 3 bases, leaving 7 bases of the junction unmatched. Germline V gene lookup returns CDR1 LNHDA and CDR2 SQIVND (reference sequence). The CDR3 consists of 15 residues. CDR3 loop: CASSMWQGAGGELFF. DNA for the CDR3: TGTGCCAGTAGTATGTGGCAGGGGGCTGGCGGGGAGCTGTTTTTT.

The chain carries TRBV29-1 and TRBJ1-2; D remains ambiguous. Trimming took off 5 bases at V and 7 bases at J, with 8 bases between the two ends. From germline, CDR1 is SQVTM and CDR2 ANQGSEA. This CDR3 is built from 10 residues. The DNA of the CDR3 is TGCAGCGTTTTAGTGTCTGGCTACACCTTC. It translates to CSVLVSGYTF.

The chain joins TRBV10-3 to TRBJ1-2, with 10 bases aligning to TRBD1. V lost 4 bases and J lost 4; bases outside the gene matches: 18. Germline lookup yields CDR1 ENHRY and CDR2 SYGVKD. CDR3 length: 19 residues. CDR3 nucleotides: TGTGCCATCAGTGGAACCTCGGCGGAAGGGACAGGGGCTTTCTATGGCTACACCTTC. It encodes CAISGTSAEGTGAFYGYTF.

The genes are TRBV5-4 and TRBJ2-3; TRBD2 matches at 8 bases. V lost 4 bases, J lost 4 bases, and 8 bases stayed unmatched. From germline, CDR1 is SGHNT and CDR2 YYREEE (reference sequence). The CDR3 is made up of 15 amino acids. CDR3 amino acids: CASSPSGGGADTQYF. The CDR3 region has the DNA TGTGCCAGCAGCCCAAGCGGGGGTGGGGCAGATACGCAGTATTTT.

The chain is built from TRBV5-4 and TRBJ1-5; D is undetermined. Looked up from germline, CDR1 is SGHNT and CDR2 is YYREEE (reference sequence). V shed 3 bases and J shed 4 bases, with 11 bases lying between them. The CDR3 is 14 amino acids. CDR3 sequence: CASSSLTENQPQHF. CDR3 nucleotides: TGTGCCAGCAGCTCTTTGACTGAGAATCAGCCCCAGCATTTT.

This chain connects TRBV6-5 to TRBJ1-1; 7 nucleotides agree with TRBD1. Trimming cost V 6 bases and J 3 bases; bases outside gene matches: 4. The CDR3 sequence is 13 residues long. The germline CDR1 and CDR2 sequences are MNHEY and SVGAGI. The CDR3 loop is CASSLDRDTEAFF. The CDR3, as DNA: TGTGCCAGCAGCCTTGACAGGGACACTGAAGCTTTCTTT.

J is TRBJ1-1 and V is TRBV5-8; D gene unclear. Germline V gene lookup returns CDR1 SGHTS and CDR2 YDEGEE. Between the trimmed V and J ends, which lost 3 bases and 2 bases, there was a span of 11 bases. The CDR3 runs 14 residues. CDR3 sequence: CASSYRSHNTEAFF. The CDR3 nucleotides read TGTGCCAGCAGCTATCGGAGTCACAACACTGAAGCTTTCTTT.

This chain uses TRBV11-3 with TRBJ2-1; 8 bases align to TRBD2. The CDR3 spans 15 residues. CDR1 is SGHNT, CDR2 YENEEA, per germline. With V trimmed by 3 bases and J by 2 bases, 3 bases remained unmatched. The CDR3 region is CASSFSAGAYNEQFF. The DNA of the CDR3 is TGTGCCAGCAGCTTCTCAGCGGGGGCCTACAATGAGCAGTTCTTC.

This chain links TRBV3-1 (or the pseudogene TRBV3-2) with TRBJ2-7, with no clear D. Trimming shortened V by 1 base and J by 3 bases, and 4 bases separated the two germline ends. This CDR3 is built from 12 residues. Germline-derived CDR1 and CDR2 are LGHDT and YNNKEL (reference sequence). CDR3 residues: CASSQARYEQYF. DNA of the CDR3: TGTGCCAGCAGCCAAGCCCGCTACGAGCAGTACTTC.

The chain carries TRBV4-2 and TRBJ1-5; D is perhaps TRBD1 (5 bases). V lost 0 bases and J lost 4, with 13 bases in between. This CDR3 is built from 16 residues. CDR1 and CDR2 from the germline V gene are LGHNA and YNFKEQ. The CDR3 coding sequence is TGTGCCAGCAGCCAAGATGAAGGGGCTGGGAATCAGCCCCAGCATTTT. Translated: CASSQDEGAGNQPQHF.

In nucleotides, the CDR3 is TGTGCCAGCAGTCCATATAGGGGCCTAACAACTGAAGCTTTCTTT. Its translation: CASSPYRGLTTEAFF. The chain has TRBV27 and TRBJ1-1, with D perhaps matching TRBD1 (5 bases). The CDR3 runs 15 residues. V was trimmed by 5 bases and J by 5 bases, leaving 18 bases between them. The germline V gene has CDR1 MNHEY and CDR2 SMNVEV (reference sequence).

The chain uses TRBV6-1 and TRBJ1-2; possibly TRBD1 for D (5 bases). Trimming removed 3 bases from V and 4 bases from J, with 18 bases in between. This CDR3 comprises 16 residues. Germline V gene lookup returns CDR1 MNHNS and CDR2 SASEGT. The CDR3 loop reads CASSEQGLVYGYGYTF. As DNA, the CDR3 is TGTGCCAGCAGTGAGCAGGGCTTAGTGTACGGCTATGGCTACACCTTC.

The V call is TRBV7-8, the J call TRBJ1-1, with TRBD1 matching 7 bases. This CDR3 comprises 17 residues. Germline V gene data show CDR1 as SGHVS and CDR2 as FQNEAQ. The ends lost 1 base at V and 1 base at J; junction bases unmatched: 9. CDR3 protein: CASSLVPETGRNTEAFF. The DNA of the CDR3 is TGTGCCAGCAGCTTAGTTCCCGAGACAGGGAGGAACACTGAAGCTTTCTTT.